A single sample gave rise to the 18 T cell receptor beta chains below, sequenced in a study of blood T cell repertoires in COVID-19 (dated by TCRdb to the early 2020s). Preparation of the library involved the immunoSEQ multiplex PCR assay. Entries here come from immuneACCESS through TCRdb and include only in-frame sequences with V and J called. Some clones fail to appear in such tables; in the studies checked, an unresolved V gene covers under half of the shortfall, and the cause of the remainder is unknown. This sample gives about 230,000 clones in total; approximately 87% of them show up just once. Of the sample, about 2.5% is held by the ten largest clones. The sequenced sample consisted of peripheral blood. Source of these receptors: an older woman with active or convalescent COVID-19.

The chain employs TRBV7-9 and TRBJ1-2; 7 bases are shared with TRBD1. The CDR3 runs 15 residues. Unmatched junction bases numbered 10, after V lost 5 bases and J lost 4 bases. CDR1 is SEHNR, CDR2 FQNEAQ, per germline (reference sequence). The DNA for the CDR3 is TGTGCCAGCAGCCCCGGACAGGTTCTGGGCTATGGCTACACCTTC. It yields the protein CASSPGQVLGYGYTF.

This clone was seen just once. The V and J genes are TRBV9 and TRBJ2-2, with D perhaps TRBD2 (7 bases). The V end lost 0 bases, the J end lost 5 bases, and 11 bases lay between the germline ends. CDR1 is SGDLS and CDR2 is YYNGEE in the germline V gene. The CDR3 extends over 15 amino acids. In nucleotides, the CDR3 is TGTGCCAGCAGCGTAGGCGGGGGCCAGACCGGGGAGCTGTTTTTT. Translating it yields CASSVGGGQTGELFF. Full variable domain (missing parts from reference TRBV9 and TRBJ2-2): DSGVTQTPKHLITATGQRVTLRCSPRSGDLSVYWYQQSLDQGLQFLIQYYNGEERAKGNILERFSAQQFPDLHSELNLSSLELGDSALYFCASSVGGGQTGELFFGEGSRLTVL.

V gene TRBV3-1 (or the pseudogene TRBV3-2) combines with J gene TRBJ1-4, with a tentative D call TRBD1 (5 bases). Trimming cost V 1 base and J 0 bases, with 9 bases left between them. This CDR3 spans 16 amino acids. Germline CDR1 is LGHDT and CDR2 is YNNKEL (reference sequence). The CDR3 here is CASSQVATATNEKLFF. CDR3 coding DNA: TGTGCCAGCAGCCAAGTGGCGACAGCAACTAATGAAAAACTGTTTTTT.

This chain links TRBV6-5 with TRBJ1-1; tentatively, D is TRBD1 (6 bases). Germline V gene sequence: CDR1 MNHEY, CDR2 SVGAGI. V shed 5 bases and J shed 0 bases, with 13 bases lying between them. The CDR3 sequence is 15 residues long. CDR3 loop: CASSKQGPLNTEAFF. In DNA form, the CDR3 reads TGTGCCAGCAGTAAACAGGGACCGTTGAACACTGAAGCTTTCTTT.

The genes are TRBV20-1 and TRBJ1-1; TRBD1 agrees at 7 bases. V lost 3 bases to trimming and J lost 3 bases; unmatched junction nucleotides: 7. The CDR3 is 14 residues long. Germline-derived CDR1 and CDR2 are DFQATT and SNEGSKA (reference sequence). This chain's CDR3 is CSASEGARYTEAFF. The DNA for the CDR3 is TGCAGTGCTAGTGAGGGGGCCCGGTACACTGAAGCTTTCTTT.

V usage is TRBV24-1 and J usage is TRBJ2-1, with 7 bases aligning to TRBD2. V lost 2 bases, J lost 5 bases, and 8 bases stayed unmatched. Germline V gene lookup returns CDR1 KGHDR and CDR2 SFDVKD. This CDR3 spans 16 amino acids. The CDR3 sequence is CATSDSWGGKHNEQFF. The CDR3 DNA reads as TGTGCCACCAGTGATTCATGGGGGGGAAAACACAATGAGCAGTTCTTC.

This clone appeared many times. The chain carries TRBV11-2 and TRBJ1-2; D remains unclear. With 5 bases removed from V and 8 bases from J, the gap between germline ends came to 15 bases. Germline-derived CDR1 and CDR2 are SGHAT and FQNNGV. This CDR3 comprises 13 residues. Here the CDR3 reads CASSREGFDGYTF. The CDR3 DNA reads TGTGCCAGCAGCCGGGAGGGCTTTGACGGCTACACCTTC.

The chain couples TRBV2 to TRBJ2-6, with TRBD1 as a possible D gene (6 bases). Looked up from germline, CDR1 is SNHLY and CDR2 is FYNNEI. The V end lost 2 bases, the J end lost 0 bases, and 11 bases lay between the germline ends. The CDR3 contains 17 residues. Here the CDR3 reads CASSESGVSSGANVLTF. CDR3 DNA: TGTGCCAGCAGTGAATCAGGGGTCAGCTCTGGGGCCAACGTCCTGACTTTC.

This clone was counted a single time. This rearrangement joins TRBV19 to TRBJ1-1; D possibly corresponds to TRBD1 (5 bases). Germline CDR1 and CDR2: LNHDA and SQIVND (reference sequence). This CDR3 has 14 amino acids. V lost 7 bases and J 1 base, leaving 13 bases between the germline ends. CDR3 nucleotide sequence: TGTGCCAGTACCGCGGGGCAGGGGAACACTGAAGCTTTCTTT. It codes for CASTAGQGNTEAFF.

As regards this clone: Distinct nucleotide sequences in the sample also encode this CDR3. This rearrangement joins TRBV27 to TRBJ2-1, with 11 bases aligning to TRBD2. The length of the CDR3 is 15 residues. With 6 bases clipped from V and 6 bases from J, the junction kept 7 bases outside the gene matches. Per the germline V gene, CDR1 is MNHEY and CDR2 is SMNVEV (reference sequence). CDR3 in amino acids: CASRLAGGPGNEQFF. CDR3 nucleotide sequence: TGTGCCAGCAGATTAGCGGGGGGGCCAGGCAATGAGCAGTTCTTC.

The chain is built from TRBV15 and TRBJ1-1, with D perhaps matching TRBD1 (6 bases). V was cut by 3 bases and J by 4 bases, with 9 bases left in between. In germline, CDR1 is LNHNV, CDR2 YYDKDF (reference sequence). This CDR3 contains 13 residues. The CDR3 coding sequence is TGTGCCACCAGCAGTCTAGGGGGCACTGAAGCTTTCTTT. Translating gives CATSSLGGTEAFF.

CDR3 sequence (DNA): TGTGCCAGCTCACCACCGGTGGGACAGGGCCTCACTGAAGCTTTCTTT. Its protein is CASSPPVGQGLTEAFF. The chain employs TRBV18 and TRBJ1-1; 9 bases align to TRBD1. The germline V gene has CDR1 KGHSH and CDR2 LQKENI. V dropped 0 bases and J dropped 4; count of bases not matched to a gene: 6. This CDR3 region has 16 residues.

V usage is TRBV7-9 and J usage is TRBJ1-4; 7 bases align to TRBD1. CDR3 length equals 15 residues. V trimming: 5 bases; J trimming: 2 bases; junction bases outside the gene matches: 5. CDR1 is SEHNR, CDR2 FQNEAQ, per germline (reference sequence). CDR3 nucleotides: TGTGCCAGCAGCCAAGGGGACAGTACTAATGAAAAACTGTTTTTT. This translates into CASSQGDSTNEKLFF. The full variable domain, its missing parts supplied by reference TRBV7-9 and TRBJ1-4, is DTGVSQNPRHKITKRGQNVTFRCDPISEHNRLYWYRQTLGQGPEFLTYFQNEAQLEKSRLLSDRFSAERPKGSFSTLEIQRTEQGDSAMYLCASSQGDSTNEKLFFGSGTQLSVL.

The chain employs TRBV6-5 and TRBJ2-7; 7 nucleotides line up with TRBD1. Germline values: CDR1 MNHEY, CDR2 SVGAGI. The CDR3 consists of 13 residues. V gave up 7 bases and J gave up 6 bases; unmatched junction bases: 9. The CDR3 protein is CASNPSHRGEQYF. The CDR3 DNA is TGTGCCAGCAACCCAAGTCACAGGGGCGAGCAGTACTTC.

V and J are TRBV28 and TRBJ2-6; no firm D call. Germline CDR1 is MDHEN and CDR2 is SYDVKM. The CDR3 contains 14 residues. V lost 7 bases, J lost 2 bases, and 9 bases lay in between. The CDR3 sequence is CASNPSAGANVLTF. CDR3 coding DNA: TGTGCCAGCAATCCGAGCGCTGGGGCCAACGTCCTGACTTTC.

This clone was seen only a few times. The chain carries TRBV19 and TRBJ1-6; no definite D call. The CDR3 runs to 15 residues. From germline, CDR1 is LNHDA and CDR2 SQIVND (reference sequence). Deletions cut 11 bases from V and 11 bases from J, with 25 bases between. The CDR3 DNA reads as TGTGCCGAGTCTGACATAGGCGGGGAGCGTGCACCCCTCCACTTT. Residues: CAESDIGGERAPLHF.

The V call is TRBV4-1, the J call TRBJ2-7; perhaps TRBD1 as D (5 bases). The V end was cut by 0 bases, the J end by 6 bases, with 15 bases between. CDR1 is MGHRA, CDR2 YSYEKL, per germline. The CDR3 is 15 residues long. The DNA for the CDR3 is TGCGCCAGCAGCCAAGATCTTGGGATAACAGGCGAGCAGTACTTC. Translated: CASSQDLGITGEQYF.

Note on this clone: An end of the junction does not agree with germline; a read error may underlie this. V is TRBV7-7 and J is TRBJ2-2; TRBD2 might be the D (7 bases). CDR3 length: 16 amino acids. Germline values: CDR1 SSHAT, CDR2 FNYEAQ (reference sequence). The CDR3 is CASSPMERGGTGELFF. The DNA for the CDR3 is TGTGCTAGCAGCCCGATGGAGAGGGGGGGGACCGGGGAGCTGTTTTTT.